These T cell receptor beta chains were read from a single sample in a study of immune cell composition in non-small cell lung cancer. Only in-frame clones appear in the TCRdb table, and some are missing; sequencing was by immunoSEQ multiplex PCR. The table shows some 2,600 clones, with roughly two thirds occurring only once. These data also featured in a second study, about CD4 T cells in lung cancer.

Sequenced input: non-adjacent lung tissue. Receptor source: a human donor with non-small cell lung cancer. Each CDR3 is given with its conserved first and last residue. A D gene is named only where the DNA matches it firmly. Expanded clones get a size class; other rows say once, few or many, or leave the size out.

v_call: TRBV6-5; j_call: TRBJ1-5; d_call: TRBD1; clone_size: NA; cdr3_nt: TGTGCCAGCAGAGGACAGGGAGGCAATCAGCCCCAGCATTTT; cdr3_aa: CASRGQGGNQPQHF
v_call: TRBV7-2; j_call: TRBJ2-1; d_call: TRBD1; clone_size: NA; cdr3_nt: TGTGCCAGCAGCACCACAGGGGGAGAATATGAGCAGTTCTTC; cdr3_aa: CASSTTGGEYEQFF
v_call: TRBV6-5; j_call: TRBJ2-7; d_call: TRBD2; clone_size: NA; cdr3_nt: TGTGCCAGCAGCCGAGCGGGGAGATCCTACGAGCAGTACTTC; cdr3_aa: CASSRAGRSYEQYF
v_call: TRBV15; j_call: TRBJ1-4; d_call: NA; clone_size: few; cdr3_nt: TGTGCCACCAGCAGGGCGGAGGGTCGGTTTGAAAAACTGTTTTTT; cdr3_aa: CATSRAEGRFEKLFF
v_call: TRBV9; j_call: TRBJ2-7; d_call: TRBD1; clone_size: few; cdr3_nt: TGTGCCAGCAGCGTAACCGGGACAGCCAACTCCTACGAGCAGTACTTC; cdr3_aa: CASSVTGTANSYEQYF
v_call: TRBV28; j_call: TRBJ1-2; d_call: TRBD1; clone_size: NA; cdr3_nt: TGTGCCAGCAGTTCCCCCCCCGGACAGGGGGCTAATTATGGCTACACCTTC; cdr3_aa: CASSSPPGQGANYGYTF
v_call: TRBV11-1; j_call: TRBJ2-7; d_call: TRBD1; clone_size: NA; cdr3_nt: TGTGCCAGCAGTTCCAACAGGGGGCGAAACTACGAGCAGTACTTC; cdr3_aa: CASSSNRGRNYEQYF
v_call: TRBV9; j_call: TRBJ1-2; d_call: NA; clone_size: few; cdr3_nt: TGTGCCAGCAGCCCCGCGAGGGAGATCTATGGCTACACCTTC; cdr3_aa: CASSPAREIYGYTF
v_call: TRBV4-1; j_call: TRBJ1-5; d_call: TRBD1; clone_size: few; cdr3_nt: TGCGCCAGCAGCCAAAGGAGTGGACAGGAGAATCAGCCCCAGCATTTT; cdr3_aa: CASSQRSGQENQPQHF
v_call: TRBV6-5; j_call: TRBJ1-5; d_call: NA; clone_size: NA; cdr3_nt: TGTGCCAGCATGGCGGACAATGGCAATCAGCCCCAGCATTTT; cdr3_aa: CASMADNGNQPQHF
v_call: TRBV5-6; j_call: TRBJ2-1; d_call: TRBD2; clone_size: NA; cdr3_nt: TGTGCCAGCAGCTTGGATTGGGCGGGGGGGCACAATGAGCAGTTCTTC; cdr3_aa: CASSLDWAGGHNEQFF
v_call: TRBV5-4; j_call: TRBJ2-1; d_call: NA; clone_size: NA; cdr3_nt: TGTGCCAGCAGCTTGGCCGGGGCTAGCGCCAATGAGCAGTTCTTC; cdr3_aa: CASSLAGASANEQFF
v_call: TRBV19; j_call: TRBJ1-5; d_call: NA; clone_size: NA; cdr3_nt: TGTGCCAGTAGTGCCACAGGGAATCAGCCCCAGCATTTT; cdr3_aa: CASSATGNQPQHF
v_call: TRBV5-8; j_call: TRBJ2-2; d_call: TRBD1; clone_size: NA; cdr3_nt: TGTGCCAGCAGCTGGGGACAGGGCACCGGGGAGCTGTTTTTT; cdr3_aa: CASSWGQGTGELFF
v_call: TRBV6-6; j_call: TRBJ2-1; d_call: NA; clone_size: once; cdr3_nt: TGTGCCAGCAGTTCGCGGGACCCCGCCTTCTTC; cdr3_aa: CASSSRDPAFF
v_call: TRBV30; j_call: TRBJ2-7; d_call: NA; clone_size: NA; cdr3_nt: TGTGCCTGGAGTATAATGGGGGCAAGGTCCTACGAGCAGTACTTC; cdr3_aa: CAWSIMGARSYEQYF
v_call: TRBV6-1; j_call: TRBJ2-6; d_call: NA; clone_size: NA; cdr3_nt: TGTGCCAGCAGTGAACCCGCGGAAGGGGTCAGGCTCTCTGGGGCCAACGTCCTGACTTTC; cdr3_aa: CASSEPAEGVRLSGANVLTF
v_call: TRBV11-1; j_call: TRBJ2-7; d_call: NA; clone_size: NA; cdr3_nt: TGTGCCAGCAGCTTAGTCTCCGGGGGGCACTACGAGCAGTACTTC; cdr3_aa: CASSLVSGGHYEQYF
v_call: TRBV5-5; j_call: TRBJ2-3; d_call: TRBD2; clone_size: NA; cdr3_nt: TGTGCCAGCAGCTTGGAAGCGGGAGGGGTGGGTACGCAGTATTTT; cdr3_aa: CASSLEAGGVGTQYF
v_call: TRBV6-1; j_call: TRBJ1-2; d_call: NA; clone_size: NA; cdr3_nt: TGTGCCAGCAGTGACCGGGGGGCGAACTATGGCTACACCTTC; cdr3_aa: CASSDRGANYGYTF
v_call: TRBV11-2; j_call: TRBJ2-6; d_call: TRBD1; clone_size: once; cdr3_nt: TGTGCCAGCAGCGTGGGACAGGGGATCATGGGCTCTGGGGCCAACGTCCTGACTTTC; cdr3_aa: CASSVGQGIMGSGANVLTF
v_call: TRBV27; j_call: TRBJ2-5; d_call: NA; clone_size: NA; cdr3_nt: TGTGCCAGCAGTCTCCCCGGGGGGCGAGAGACCCAGTACTTC; cdr3_aa: CASSLPGGRETQYF
v_call: TRBV5-1; j_call: TRBJ2-3; d_call: TRBD2; clone_size: NA; cdr3_nt: TGCGCCAGCAGCCCTCGAGGTAGCGGGAGGACAGATACGCAGTATTTT; cdr3_aa: CASSPRGSGRTDTQYF
v_call: TRBV30; j_call: TRBJ1-2; d_call: NA; clone_size: NA; cdr3_nt: TGTGCCTGGACACCAGGGCGGGGATTCTATGGCTACACCTTC; cdr3_aa: CAWTPGRGFYGYTF
v_call: TRBV6-5; j_call: TRBJ2-2; d_call: NA; clone_size: few; cdr3_nt: TGTGCCAGCAGTAAACAGGAATACGGGGAGCTGTTTTTT; cdr3_aa: CASSKQEYGELFF
v_call: TRBV7-2; j_call: TRBJ2-7; d_call: TRBD1; clone_size: few; cdr3_nt: TGTGCCAGCAGCCCGACAGGGGGCGAGCAGTACTTC; cdr3_aa: CASSPTGGEQYF
v_call: TRBV19; j_call: TRBJ2-2; d_call: NA; clone_size: NA; cdr3_nt: TGTGCCAGTAGTACCGGGCTAGAGCGGACCGGGGAGCTGTTTTTT; cdr3_aa: CASSTGLERTGELFF
v_call: TRBV7-2; j_call: TRBJ1-5; d_call: TRBD1; clone_size: NA; cdr3_nt: TGTGCCAGCAGCTGGACAGGGGGCGGGAGCAATCAGCCCCAGCATTTT; cdr3_aa: CASSWTGGGSNQPQHF
v_call: TRBV27; j_call: TRBJ1-2; d_call: NA; clone_size: NA; cdr3_nt: TGTGCCAGCAGTTTACGGGGGGCCGATGGCTACACCTTC; cdr3_aa: CASSLRGADGYTF
v_call: TRBV5-4; j_call: TRBJ2-7; d_call: TRBD2; clone_size: NA; cdr3_nt: TGTGCCAGCAGCTTGGCCGGGGGGGCGGGCTGCGAGCAGTACTTC; cdr3_aa: CASSLAGGAGCEQYF
v_call: TRBV5-1; j_call: TRBJ2-2; d_call: TRBD1; clone_size: NA; cdr3_nt: TGCGCCAGCAGCATAGGACAGGGGAGCACCGGGGAGCTGTTTTTT; cdr3_aa: CASSIGQGSTGELFF
v_call: TRBV5-1; j_call: TRBJ2-7; d_call: TRBD2; clone_size: NA; cdr3_nt: TGCGCCAGCAGCTTGGGAGGGAGGGGCACCTACGAGCAGTACTTC; cdr3_aa: CASSLGGRGTYEQYF
v_call: TRBV7-8; j_call: TRBJ2-7; d_call: TRBD1; clone_size: NA; cdr3_nt: TGTGCCAGCAGCTCCACCCCGGACAGGGGGCACGAGCAGTACTTC; cdr3_aa: CASSSTPDRGHEQYF
v_call: TRBV7-3; j_call: TRBJ2-2; d_call: NA; clone_size: NA; cdr3_nt: TGTGCCAGCAGCGTAATATACTCCACCGGGGAGCTGTTTTTT; cdr3_aa: CASSVIYSTGELFF
v_call: TRBV6-1; j_call: TRBJ2-6; d_call: NA; clone_size: NA; cdr3_nt: TGTGCCAGCAGTGTGGTTGGCCCTGGGGCCAACGTCCTGACTTTC; cdr3_aa: CASSVVGPGANVLTF
v_call: TRBV9; j_call: TRBJ2-1; d_call: NA; clone_size: NA; cdr3_nt: TGTGCCAGCAGCGTAGATTCCGGAGAGTTCAATGAGCAGTTCTTC; cdr3_aa: CASSVDSGEFNEQFF
v_call: TRBV11-2; j_call: TRBJ1-1; d_call: TRBD1; clone_size: NA; cdr3_nt: TGTGCCAGCAGCTCGTCCACAGGGGTCACTGAAGCTTTCTTT; cdr3_aa: CASSSSTGVTEAFF
v_call: TRBV11-3; j_call: TRBJ2-3; d_call: TRBD2; clone_size: NA; cdr3_nt: TGTGCCAGCAGCCACATACTAGCGGGGGGGCCAGATACGCAGTATTTT; cdr3_aa: CASSHILAGGPDTQYF
v_call: TRBV7-3; j_call: TRBJ2-6; d_call: TRBD1; clone_size: NA; cdr3_nt: TGTGCCAGCAGCTTAACCTCGGGACAGGGGGGAGATGGGGCCAACGTCCTGACTTTC; cdr3_aa: CASSLTSGQGGDGANVLTF
v_call: TRBV6-5; j_call: TRBJ2-6; d_call: NA; clone_size: NA; cdr3_nt: TGTGCCAGCAGGCCCACATTCTCTGGGGCCAACGTCCTGACTTTC; cdr3_aa: CASRPTFSGANVLTF
v_call: TRBV28; j_call: TRBJ1-4; d_call: TRBD1; clone_size: NA; cdr3_nt: TGTGCCAGCACACCGGGACAGGGTCATGAAAAACTGTTTTTT; cdr3_aa: CASTPGQGHEKLFF
v_call: TRBV9; j_call: TRBJ2-1; d_call: TRBD1; clone_size: few; cdr3_nt: TGTGCCAGCAGCGTAGAGGGACAGGGAGGCAATGAGCAGTTCTTC; cdr3_aa: CASSVEGQGGNEQFF
v_call: TRBV12-5; j_call: TRBJ2-2; d_call: NA; clone_size: NA; cdr3_nt: TGTGCTAGTGGTTTGAATTACGGGGAGCTGTTTTTT; cdr3_aa: CASGLNYGELFF
v_call: TRBV19; j_call: TRBJ2-5; d_call: TRBD1; clone_size: NA; cdr3_nt: TGTGCCAGTAGTAGGGGCCCGACAGGGGGCGGGACCCAGTACTTC; cdr3_aa: CASSRGPTGGGTQYF
v_call: TRBV4-2; j_call: TRBJ2-7; d_call: TRBD2; clone_size: NA; cdr3_nt: TGTGCCAGCAGCTTGGGACTAGCTGGCTACGAGCAGTACTTC; cdr3_aa: CASSLGLAGYEQYF
v_call: TRBV10-3; j_call: TRBJ2-1; d_call: NA; clone_size: NA; cdr3_nt: TGTGCCATCAGTGAGTCGGGGGCCCCTAGGTACAATGAGCAGTTCTTC; cdr3_aa: CAISESGAPRYNEQFF
v_call: TRBV7-2; j_call: TRBJ1-6; d_call: NA; clone_size: NA; cdr3_nt: TGTGCCAGCAGCTCGACACGCACGAATTCACCCCTCCACTTT; cdr3_aa: CASSSTRTNSPLHF
v_call: TRBV2; j_call: TRBJ2-1; d_call: NA; clone_size: NA; cdr3_nt: TGTGCCAGCAGACCGAAGGGGGTCCCCTACAATGAGCAGTTCTTC; cdr3_aa: CASRPKGVPYNEQFF
v_call: TRBV25-1; j_call: TRBJ2-5; d_call: TRBD2; clone_size: NA; cdr3_nt: TGTGCCAGCAGTGAAGGACTTGGGAGGGAGAAAGAGACCCAGTACTTC; cdr3_aa: CASSEGLGREKETQYF
v_call: TRBV5-1; j_call: TRBJ2-3; d_call: TRBD1; clone_size: NA; cdr3_nt: TGCGCCAGCAGCTCCGGACAGGGTGCTAGCACAGATACGCAGTATTTT; cdr3_aa: CASSSGQGASTDTQYF